This T cell receptor (beta chain) was obtained from a study of response to subunit inactivated influenza vaccine. Study-level findings and limits: The authors offered the suggestion that each seasonal influenza vaccination recruits few new T cells.

The CDR3 is 19 residues long. Germline CDR1 reads SGHAT; CDR2 reads FQDESV (reference sequence). Unmatched junction bases numbered 14, after V lost 3 bases and J lost 6 bases. A remark on this clonotype: Its antigen is unknown.

A single record per CDR3 protein comes from TCRdb applying MiXCR to the RT-PCR reads. The sample carries some 600,000 distinct CDR3 sequences, about 15% recorded once. Sequencing was performed on PBMCs from blood, taken 14 days before vaccination. This chain joins TRBV11-1 and TRBJ2-1; 13 nucleotides align to TRBD2. The clonotype was recovered from a man aged 45-65 years who received an inactivated influenza vaccine. Here the CDR3 DNA reads TGTGCCAGCAGCTTTCCGGGACTAGCGGGACCCCGGAATTTCAATGAGCAGTTCTTC. Amino acids: CASSFPGLAGPRNFNEQFF.